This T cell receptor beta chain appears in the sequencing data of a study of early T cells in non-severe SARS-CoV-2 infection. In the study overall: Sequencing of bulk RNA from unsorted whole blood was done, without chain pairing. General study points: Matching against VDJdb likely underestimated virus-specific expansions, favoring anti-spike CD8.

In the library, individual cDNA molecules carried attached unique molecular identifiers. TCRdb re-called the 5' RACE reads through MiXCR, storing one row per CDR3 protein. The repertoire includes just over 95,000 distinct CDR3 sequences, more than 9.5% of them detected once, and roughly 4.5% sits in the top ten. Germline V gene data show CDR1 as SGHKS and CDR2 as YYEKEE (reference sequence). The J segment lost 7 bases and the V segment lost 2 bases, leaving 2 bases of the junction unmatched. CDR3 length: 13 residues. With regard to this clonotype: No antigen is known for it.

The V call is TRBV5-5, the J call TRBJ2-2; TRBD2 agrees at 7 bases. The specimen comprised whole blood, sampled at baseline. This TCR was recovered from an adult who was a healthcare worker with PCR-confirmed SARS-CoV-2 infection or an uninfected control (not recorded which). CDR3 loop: CASSFGGIGELFF. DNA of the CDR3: TGTGCCAGCAGCTTCGGGGGGATCGGGGAGCTGTTTTTT.